These 26 T cell receptor beta chains were all obtained from the same sample, sequenced in a study of cytomegalovirus exposure and HLA in healthy donors (dated by TCRdb to the late 2010s). The receptor library was made with the immunoSEQ multiplex PCR assay. A mixture of 60 forward primers for TCR Vbeta segments and 13 reverse primers for TCR Jbeta segments was used in the multiplex PCR. TCRdb obtained this table from immuneACCESS and retained in-frame rearrangements with V and J assigned. These tables miss some clones; where compared with another copy, unresolved V genes account for less than half of the shortfall, and the remainder is unexplained. The sample contains 110,000 to 150,000 clones, over 65% of them found a single time. Together, the top ten hold 1.5% to 2% of the sample. The sample was PBMCs. These receptor sequences come from a woman aged 25 to 45 in good health and CMV-seronegative.

The rearrangement uses TRBV28 and TRBJ2-5; no firm D call. The CDR3 has 14 residues. The V end lost 2 bases, the J end lost 2 bases, and 9 bases lay between the germline ends. Germline V gives CDR1 MDHEN, CDR2 SYDVKM. Written as DNA, the CDR3 is TGTGCCAGCAGTTTAGGGCCGATTCAAGAGACCCAGTACTTC. The encoded protein is CASSLGPIQETQYF.

This clone has more than one count but fewer than ten. The chain employs TRBV28 and TRBJ2-7; 7 bases fit TRBD2. In germline, CDR1 is MDHEN, CDR2 SYDVKM. The CDR3 spans 12 residues. J lost 3 bases, V lost 7 bases, and 3 bases had no gene match. The CDR3 region has the DNA TGTGCCAGCAATCAGCGGGGCTACGAGCAGTACGTC. Residues: CASNQRGYEQYV.

The chain employs TRBV5-1 and TRBJ2-7, with 9 bases lining up with TRBD1. Germline V CDR1 and CDR2: SGHRS, YFSETQ. CDR3 size: 15 residues. Trimming removed 2 bases from V and 2 bases from J; junction bases left unmatched: 5. In DNA, the CDR3 is TGCGCCAGCAGCTTCCGACAGGGGGGTACCTACGAGCAGTACTTC. Its protein product is CASSFRQGGTYEQYF.

This chain uses TRBV13 with TRBJ2-1, with 7 bases fitting TRBD2. Trimming at V came to 0 bases and at J to 8 bases, leaving 4 bases not matched to a gene. Germline CDR1 and CDR2: PRHDT and FYEKMQ (reference sequence). The CDR3 consists of 14 residues. CDR3 nucleotide sequence: TGTGCCAGCAGCTTAGGCCTAACTAGCGATGAGCAGTTCTTC. Translated: CASSLGLTSDEQFF.

This chain links TRBV5-6 with TRBJ2-5; a possible D gene is TRBD1 (5 bases). Germline V gene lookup returns CDR1 SGHDT and CDR2 YYEEEE. V was cut by 2 bases and J by 3 bases, with 11 bases left in between. The CDR3 has 14 amino acids. CDR3 loop: CASSLRPGKETQYF. The CDR3 DNA sequence: TGTGCCAGCAGCTTAAGGCCAGGGAAAGAGACCCAGTACTTC. The entire variable domain, with the rest obtained from reference TRBV5-6 and TRBJ2-5, is as follows: DAGVTQSPTHLIKTRGQQVTLRCSPKSGHDTVSWYQQALGQGPQFIFQYYEEEERQRGNFPDRFSGHQFPNYSSELNVNALLLGDSALYLCASSLRPGKETQYFGPGTRLLVL.

V and J are TRBV7-9 and TRBJ2-2, with a possible D match to TRBD2 (6 bases). The CDR3 is made up of 15 amino acids. The V end lost 5 bases, the J end lost 9 bases, and 19 bases lay between the germline ends. CDR1 and CDR2 from the germline V gene are SEHNR and FQNEAQ (reference sequence). CDR3: CASSLGLRGKRELFF. Here the CDR3 DNA reads TGTGCCAGCAGCCTCGGACTACGTGGGAAGAGGGAGCTGTTTTTT.

The CDR3 nucleotides read TGTGCCAGCAGCTTAGTACTAGCGGGAAACGAGCAGTACTTC. It is translated as CASSLVLAGNEQYF. V is TRBV7-2 and J is TRBJ2-7, with 10 bases lining up with TRBD2. The germline V gene has CDR1 SGHTA and CDR2 FQGNSA. Germline trimming cut 1 base from V and 5 bases from J; bases unmatched to any gene: 2. The CDR3 totals 14 residues.

This chain connects TRBV19 to TRBJ1-2; 9 nucleotides agree with TRBD1. CDR3 length: 14 residues. Germline V gene lookup returns CDR1 LNHDA and CDR2 SQIVND (reference sequence). The J segment lost 7 bases and the V segment lost 1 base, leaving 4 bases of the junction unmatched. As DNA, the CDR3 is TGTGCCAGTAGTATAGTCGGGACAGGGCCTGGCTACACCTTC. Residues: CASSIVGTGPGYTF. Based on the CDR3 plus reference TRBV19 and TRBJ1-2, the full variable domain is DGGITQSPKYLFRKEGQNVTLSCEQNLNHDAMYWYRQDPGQGLRLIYYSQIVNDFQKGDIAEGYSVSREKKESFPLTVTSAQKNPTAFYLCASSIVGTGPGYTFGSGTRLTVV.

Only a few counts were recorded for this clone. The gene calls are TRBV5-1 and TRBJ1-5; D uncertain. CDR1 and CDR2 (germline): SGHRS, YFSETQ. Trimming removed 6 bases from V and 2 bases from J, with 15 bases in between. CDR3 size: 15 residues. CDR3 nucleotides: TGCGCCAGCACAATGAAGCCCCAGGGCAATCAGCCCCAGCATTTT. This translates into CASTMKPQGNQPQHF.

This CDR3 reads CASSLRDRGQPQHF. As DNA, the CDR3 is TGTGCCAGCAGCTTGCGGGACAGGGGTCAGCCCCAGCATTTT. This chain uses TRBV7-8 with TRBJ1-5, with TRBD1 matching 10 bases. J was trimmed by 6 bases and V by 3 bases; bases with no gene match: 2. The CDR3 has 14 amino acids. Germline CDR1 SGHVS, CDR2 FQNEAQ.

This chain joins TRBV5-1 and TRBJ1-1; 7 nucleotides agree with TRBD1. Germline V lookup: CDR1 SGHRS, CDR2 YFSETQ. Trimming at V came to 2 bases and at J to 4 bases, leaving 8 bases not matched to a gene. The CDR3 runs to 15 residues. CDR3 DNA sequence: TGCGCCAGCAGCTTCGGACAGGCCCGCTTCACTGAAGCTTTCTTT. Its translation is CASSFGQARFTEAFF.

This clone has a handful of counts. This sequence joins TRBV15 and TRBJ2-7, with 12 bases matching TRBD1. From germline, CDR1 is LNHNV and CDR2 YYDKDF (reference sequence). The V gene end was trimmed by 3 bases and the J gene end by 5 bases; junction bases not matched to a gene: 2. The CDR3 has 14 residues. The CDR3 reads CATSRGQGADEQYF. In nucleotides, the CDR3 is TGTGCCACCAGCAGGGGACAGGGGGCGGACGAGCAGTACTTC.

The genes are TRBV27 and TRBJ1-1; TRBD1 matches 8 bases. Germline loops: CDR1 MNHEY, CDR2 SMNVEV (reference sequence). The CDR3 is 18 amino acids. J lost 0 bases, V lost 5 bases, and 14 bases had no gene match. Here the CDR3 reads CASSVYPLTGALNTEAFF. CDR3 coding DNA: TGTGCCAGCAGTGTATACCCCTTGACAGGGGCCCTGAACACTGAAGCTTTCTTT.

This clone has at least ten counts. This chain links TRBV6-5 with TRBJ1-6, with 9 nucleotides matching TRBD1. Germline trimming cut 2 bases from V and 5 bases from J; bases unmatched to any gene: 4. The CDR3 totals 16 residues. Germline CDR1 MNHEY, CDR2 SVGAGI. For the CDR3, the DNA is TGTGCCAGCAGTTACGGACAGGGGACGAATAATTCACCCCTCCACTTT. It specifies CASSYGQGTNNSPLHF.

This clone has only a few counts. The chain employs TRBV27 and TRBJ1-5, with a weak D call TRBD1 (6 bases). The CDR3 has 14 amino acids. Germline CDR1 MNHEY, CDR2 SMNVEV (reference sequence). V was pared by 6 bases and J by 1 base, with 10 bases between. The CDR3 coding sequence is TGTGCCAGCAGATCACAGGGAAGCAATCAGCCCCAGCATTTT. Amino acid sequence: CASRSQGSNQPQHF.

This clone was seen a few times. The V gene is TRBV10-3, the J gene TRBJ1-3; the D gene is possibly TRBD1 (6 bases). Trimming removed 10 bases at V and 0 bases at J, with 10 bases between. This CDR3 has 13 amino acids. Germline V CDR1 and CDR2: ENHRY, SYGVKD. This chain's CDR3 is CASGQSSGNTIYF. The CDR3 coding sequence is TGTGCCAGCGGACAGAGCTCTGGAAACACCATATATTTT.

V gene TRBV28 combines with J gene TRBJ2-7; D might be TRBD2 (5 bases). The germline V gene has CDR1 MDHEN and CDR2 SYDVKM. The V gene lost 4 bases and the J gene lost 2 bases, with 18 bases spanning the gap. The CDR3 contains 16 residues. The CDR3 nucleotides are TGTGCCAGCAGTTCAACTAGTGGCAGGAGTCCCTACGAGCAGTACTTC. Translated: CASSSTSGRSPYEQYF. Filled out from reference TRBV28 and TRBJ2-7, the complete variable domain reads DVKVTQSSRYLVKRTGEKVFLECVQDMDHENMFWYRQDPGLGLRLIYFSYDVKMKEKGDIPEGYSVSREKKERFSLILESASTNQTSMYLCASSSTSGRSPYEQYFGPGTRLTVT.

The chain links TRBV28 to TRBJ2-3; 14 bases agree with TRBD2. CDR3 size: 20 residues. The V gene's germline CDR1 is MDHEN and CDR2 SYDVKM. V lost 5 bases to trimming and J lost 3 bases; unmatched junction nucleotides: 16. The CDR3 nucleotides read TGTGCCAGCAGTCCCCTGACTAGCGGGGGGGCGAGGGTCCGGACAGATACGCAGTATTTT. Translating it yields CASSPLTSGGARVRTDTQYF.

This sequence joins TRBV2 and TRBJ1-6, with 10 nucleotides matching TRBD1. This CDR3 is built from 15 residues. Trimming took 8 bases from V and 8 from J; bases not matched to a gene: 9. In germline, CDR1 is SNHLY, CDR2 FYNNEI. CDR3 coding DNA: TGTGCCAGCGGGGACAGGGGACTTCCCCATTCACCCCTCCACTTT. Translated: CASGDRGLPHSPLHF.

J is TRBJ2-3 and V is TRBV28, with 9 bases lining up with TRBD2. With V trimmed by 8 bases and J by 6 bases, 15 bases remained unmatched. Germline values: CDR1 MDHEN, CDR2 SYDVKM. The CDR3 is made up of 16 amino acids. The CDR3 protein is CASGGSFAGGVDTQYF. In DNA form, the CDR3 reads TGTGCCAGCGGGGGGTCCTTCGCGGGAGGGGTCGATACGCAGTATTTT.

The chain is built from TRBV10-3 and TRBJ1-1; TRBD1 matches at 7 bases. The CDR3 has 14 residues. Germline CDR1 ENHRY, CDR2 SYGVKD. V lost 6 bases, J lost 1 base, and 5 bases stayed unmatched. CDR3 DNA: TGTGCCATCAGCGACAGGGTGGAGAACACTGAAGCTTTCTTT. Translating it yields CAISDRVENTEAFF.

This chain connects TRBV4-1 to TRBJ2-5; D is perhaps TRBD2 (5 bases). This CDR3 comprises 17 residues. Trimming removed 0 bases at V and 5 bases at J, with 19 bases between. Germline CDR1 MGHRA, CDR2 YSYEKL. The CDR3: CASSQDPSARTGETQYF. The CDR3 region has the DNA TGCGCCAGCAGCCAAGACCCCTCGGCTAGGACGGGGGAGACCCAGTACTTC.

The rearrangement uses TRBV28 and TRBJ1-2; D is perhaps TRBD1 (5 bases). V lost 6 bases, J lost 8 bases, and 19 bases lay in between. This CDR3 comprises 14 residues. The germline V gene encodes CDR1 MDHEN and CDR2 SYDVKM. The CDR3 sequence is CASRPQGYLGGYTF. In DNA form, the CDR3 reads TGTGCCAGCAGACCTCAGGGTTACCTTGGAGGCTACACCTTC.

V is TRBV28 and J is TRBJ2-2; D may be TRBD2 (6 bases). This CDR3 has 15 residues. Germline values: CDR1 MDHEN, CDR2 SYDVKM. V lost 1 base, J lost 4 bases, and 10 bases lay in between. The CDR3 spells CASSLLRGPTGELFF. CDR3 bases: TGTGCCAGCAGTTTATTGCGGGGCCCCACCGGGGAGCTGTTTTTT.

This chain uses TRBV6-1 with TRBJ1-1, with a possible D match to TRBD1 (5 bases). V was shortened by 2 bases and J by 4 bases, with 8 bases between the two germline ends. The CDR3 totals 13 residues. Germline V gene lookup returns CDR1 MNHNS and CDR2 SASEGT. In DNA, the CDR3 is TGTGCCAGCAGTGAATTGGGGCCCACTGAAGCTTTCTTT. It is translated as CASSELGPTEAFF.

This clone was counted once. The chain combines TRBV5-1 with TRBJ2-2; 12 bases are a match to TRBD1. Germline V gives CDR1 SGHRS, CDR2 YFSETQ. Trimming at V came to 1 base and at J to 5 bases, leaving 6 bases not matched to a gene. CDR3 length: 17 amino acids. CDR3 sequence: CASSLIGTGGVTGELFF. The CDR3 nucleotides read TGCGCCAGCAGCTTGATCGGGACAGGGGGCGTAACCGGGGAGCTGTTTTTT.